This T cell receptor beta chain was sequenced in a study of naive and memory T cell subsets. Adult healthy volunteers gave 2.5 ml peripheral blood for whole-blood RNA. Input was about 1 to 1000 ng of DNase-treated total RNA without cell sorting. This clonotype was counted ten times or more. Reverse transcription of blood and skin TCR RNA was primed at alpha and beta constant regions. The SP2 primer and nested alpha and beta constant region primers amplified ligated cDNA in four rounds. In TCRdb, the 5' RACE reads were re-called with MiXCR into one record per CDR3 protein. The sample includes about 21,000 distinct CDR3 sequences, around 4% of them seen just once. V lost 2 bases and J lost 2, with 7 bases in between. Germline loops: CDR1 DFQATT, CDR2 SNEGSKA (reference sequence). The CDR3 loop spans 13 amino acids.

The genes are TRBV20-1 and TRBJ2-1; no clear D gene. This TCR derives from a male donor in good health. DNA for the CDR3: TGCAGTGCTAGATCTGGGCCCTACAATGAGCAGTTCTTC. Translation gives CSARSGPYNEQFF.